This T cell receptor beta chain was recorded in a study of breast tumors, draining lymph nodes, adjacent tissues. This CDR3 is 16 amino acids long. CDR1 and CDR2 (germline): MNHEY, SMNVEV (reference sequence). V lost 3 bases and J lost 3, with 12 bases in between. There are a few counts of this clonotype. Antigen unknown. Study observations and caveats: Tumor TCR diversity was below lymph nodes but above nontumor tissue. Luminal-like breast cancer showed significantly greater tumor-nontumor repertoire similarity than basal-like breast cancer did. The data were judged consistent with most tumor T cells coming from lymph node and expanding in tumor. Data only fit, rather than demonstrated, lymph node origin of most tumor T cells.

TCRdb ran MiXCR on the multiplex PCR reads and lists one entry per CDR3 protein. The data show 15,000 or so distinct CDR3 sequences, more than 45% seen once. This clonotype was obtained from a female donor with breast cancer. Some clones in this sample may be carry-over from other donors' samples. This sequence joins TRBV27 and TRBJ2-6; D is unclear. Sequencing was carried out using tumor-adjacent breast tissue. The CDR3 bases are TGTGCCAGCAGTTTTCACCGGGCTGGTGGGGCCAACGTCCTGACTTTC. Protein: CASSFHRAGGANVLTF.